This is a list of T cell receptor beta chains from one sample in a study of blood T cell repertoires in COVID-19. Measured with immunoSEQ multiplex PCR; TCRdb has only the in-frame clones, and not every one. The table has roughly 190,000 clones, 88% seen once; the top ten hold roughly 4.7%. Sequencing input: peripheral blood. Receptor source: a human donor in a cohort sampled during active COVID-19. Both conserved end residues are part of each CDR3. Each record gives: V gene, clone size, J gene, D gene, CDR3 DNA, CDR3 protein. The D gene is left open where the match is weak. Some rows have no size entry. The others give once, few or many, or a class for an expanded clone.

TRBV3-1/TRBV3-2	-	TRBJ2-6	-	TGTGCCAGCAGCCAAGATATGAGGGTTGCCGGGGCCAACGTCCTGACTTTC	CASSQDMRVAGANVLTF
TRBV11-2	-	TRBJ2-1	-	TGTGCCAGCAGCCGCGAAAGGTTGCGGGGAAGCTCCTACAATGAGCAGTTCTTC	CASSRERLRGSSYNEQFF
TRBV2	-	TRBJ2-5	TRBD2	TGTGCCAGCAGCCCCGGGACTAGTCGGCTTGAGACCCAGTACTTC	CASSPGTSRLETQYF
TRBV3-1/TRBV3-2	once	TRBJ2-7	-	TGTGCCAGCAGCCAGGTCGGGGGGCAGCAGTACTTC	CASSQVGGQQYF
TRBV5-1	-	TRBJ2-5	-	TGCGCCAGCACCTCTGGGAAGACAGTTCAGACCCAGTACTTC	CASTSGKTVQTQYF
TRBV15	-	TRBJ2-5	-	TGTGCCACCAGCAGAGATCGGGGAAATCCCTGGGAGACCCAGTACTTC	CATSRDRGNPWETQYF
TRBV6-1	-	TRBJ1-4	-	TGTGCCAGCAGTGAAGGGTCGGATGAAAAACTGTTTTTT	CASSEGSDEKLFF
TRBV2	few	TRBJ1-2	TRBD1	TGTGCCAGCAGTGGACGGACAGGAAGACTACATAATGGCTACACCTTC	CASSGRTGRLHNGYTF
TRBV9	-	TRBJ1-3	TRBD1	TGTGCCAGCAGCGTAGCTTCCGGACAGGGACTCTCTGGAAACACCATATATTTT	CASSVASGQGLSGNTIYF
TRBV19	few	TRBJ1-5	-	TGTGCCGTGGCAGCACTACCCTCCAATCAGCCCCAGCATTTT	CAVAALPSNQPQHF
TRBV6-5	-	TRBJ2-1	TRBD2	TGTGCCAGCAGGATGACTAGCGGCTCCTACAATGAGCAGTTCTTC	CASRMTSGSYNEQFF
TRBV29-1	-	TRBJ2-2	-	TGCAGCGTTGGGGCAGGGGTTTTCACCGGGGAGCTGTTTTTT	CSVGAGVFTGELFF
TRBV29-1	-	TRBJ2-3	TRBD2	TGCAGCGTTGACTTAGCGGGAGGGGGCGGGGATACGCAGTATTTT	CSVDLAGGGGDTQYF
TRBV7-9	-	TRBJ2-7	TRBD2	TGTGCCAGCAGCTTAAGTGGGCTAGCGGGGGGTGTCGAGCAGTACTTC	CASSLSGLAGGVEQYF
TRBV27	few	TRBJ2-6	-	TGTGCCAGCAGTTGGAGGGGTAGGGGGGGCATGGCTGGGGCCAACGTCCTGACTTTC	CASSWRGRGGMAGANVLTF
TRBV30	few	TRBJ1-6	TRBD1	TGTGCCTGGATGGGGACAGGGTATAATTCACCCCTCCACTTT	CAWMGTGYNSPLHF
TRBV4-1	few	TRBJ1-5	-	TGCGCCAGCAGCGGAGGTTCAGGGGTTAGCAATCAGCCCCAGCATTTT	CASSGGSGVSNQPQHF
TRBV3-1/TRBV3-2	few	TRBJ2-7	-	TGTGCCAGCAGCTTGCGCGACGAGCAGTACTTC	CASSLRDEQYF
TRBV27	-	TRBJ2-7	TRBD1	TGTGCCAGCAGTTGGGATGACAGGGGCACCTACGAGCAGTACTTC	CASSWDDRGTYEQYF
TRBV27	few	TRBJ2-7	-	TGTGCCAGCCCGCCGCGGCAGAGACCAACGGGCGAGCAGTACTTC	CASPPRQRPTGEQYF
TRBV7-9	-	TRBJ1-6	-	TGTGCCAGCAGCTTAGTTGAGGGAAATTCACCCCTCCACTTT	CASSLVEGNSPLHF
TRBV7-8	-	TRBJ1-5	-	TGTGCCAGCAGCTTAAGCGCGTTCTATCAGCCCCAGCATTTT	CASSLSAFYQPQHF
TRBV6-2/TRBV6-3	-	TRBJ1-4	TRBD1	TGTGCCAGCAGTTACAAGGGACAGGGAACTAATGAAAAACTGTTTTTT	CASSYKGQGTNEKLFF
TRBV18	-	TRBJ2-5	TRBD2	TGTGCCAGCTCACCACCTATACTAGCGGGAGTGGAGACCCAGTACTTC	CASSPPILAGVETQYF
TRBV7-2	-	TRBJ2-7	TRBD2	TGTGCCAGCAGCTTCGGGACTAGCGGGATTGAGCAGTACTTC	CASSFGTSGIEQYF
TRBV6-2/TRBV6-3	once	TRBJ2-7	-	TGTGCCAGCAGTTACCCCGGAGCCTACGAGCAGTACTTC	CASSYPGAYEQYF
TRBV11-2	-	TRBJ2-1	TRBD2	TGTGCCAGCAGCTTAGGGGCTAGCGGGGGCCTCCCAAAGGGTGAGCAGTTCTTC	CASSLGASGGLPKGEQFF
TRBV11-2	-	TRBJ2-1	TRBD2	TGTGCCAGCAGCTTAGAGAGGACTAGCGGGAGGCGGTCCTACAATGAGCAGTTCTTC	CASSLERTSGRRSYNEQFF
TRBV5-1	-	TRBJ2-6	TRBD1	TGCGCCAGCAGCGGCCCGGGACAGGGGGTTGCTGGGGCCAACGTCCTGACTTTC	CASSGPGQGVAGANVLTF
TRBV24-1	-	TRBJ2-1	TRBD2	TGTGCCACCAGTGATGTGACTAGCGATGAGCAGTTCTTC	CATSDVTSDEQFF
TRBV30	-	TRBJ1-6	-	TGTGCCTGGTCGGGCTATAATTCACCCCTCCACTTT	CAWSGYNSPLHF
TRBV2	once	TRBJ1-2	-	TGTGCCAGCAGTGTACTCTATGGCTACACCTTC	CASSVLYGYTF
TRBV30	-	TRBJ2-3	-	TGTGCCTGGAGTGTACTGCGAGCGCGGGATACGCAGTATTTT	CAWSVLRARDTQYF